Presented here are 10 T cell receptor beta chains from one specimen sequenced in a study of Ad26.COV2.S vaccination and SARS-CoV-2 variants. This table comes from immunoSEQ multiplex PCR, and its TCRdb copy is limited to in-frame clones, with some not included. The table shows roughly 390,000 clones, with 88% occurring only once. Treatment in this sample: around 19 received Ad26.COV2.S at low or high dose, single or two shots; roughly 5 received placebo; per-sample allocation not given. Specimens were obtained on day 63 following the first vaccine or placebo injection. Material: peripheral blood, obtained in a trial of Ad26.COV2.S vaccine versus placebo. The receptor source for this set is a person between 18 and 59 years old who received the Ad26.COV2.S COVID-19 vaccine or a placebo.

The chain employs TRBV6-1 and TRBJ2-7; D could derive from TRBD1 or TRBD2 (5 bases each). CDR1 is MNHNS, CDR2 SASEGT, per germline. The CDR3 length is 16 residues. The germline V and J ends were trimmed by 4 bases and 0 bases, with 16 bases remaining between them. In DNA form, the CDR3 reads TGTGCCAGCAGTGCAGGGAAACATGGGAGCTCCTACGAGCAGTACTTC. Residues: CASSAGKHGSSYEQYF.

The genes are TRBV7-2 and TRBJ1-1, with TRBD1 as a possible D gene (5 bases). V gave up 0 bases and J gave up 5 bases, with 13 bases separating them. Germline CDR1 reads SGHTA; CDR2 reads FQGNSA. The CDR3 covers 15 residues. The CDR3 reads CASSLAGGRRTEAFF. CDR3 sequence (DNA): TGTGCCAGCAGCTTAGCTGGGGGGAGGAGAACTGAAGCTTTCTTT.

This clone was picked up one time. The chain employs TRBV11-2 and TRBJ2-1; a weak D match, TRBD2 (5 bases). Germline V gene lookup returns CDR1 SGHAT and CDR2 FQNNGV. This CDR3 comprises 15 residues. Trimming removed 5 bases at V and 0 bases at J, with 11 bases between. The CDR3 loop reads CASSPRGISYNEQFF. The DNA for the CDR3 is TGTGCCAGCAGCCCGAGAGGGATCTCCTACAATGAGCAGTTCTTC.

The gene calls are TRBV25-1 and TRBJ1-2, with 7 bases matching TRBD1. There are 12 residues in the CDR3. V dropped 9 bases and J dropped 6; count of bases not matched to a gene: 7. CDR1 MGHDK and CDR2 SYGVNS come from the germline V gene. DNA for the CDR3: TGTGCCAGTGTTGACAGGGTTGATGGCTACACCTTC. This codes for CASVDRVDGYTF.

This chain connects TRBV2 to TRBJ1-4; D gene uncertain. The CDR3 is made up of 13 amino acids. Deletions cut 8 bases from V and 7 bases from J, with 14 bases between. From germline, CDR1 is SNHLY and CDR2 FYNNEI. The CDR3 DNA follows: TGTGCCAGCCAACTGATTGGAGGTGAAAAACTGTTTTTT. It is translated as CASQLIGGEKLFF.

The rearrangement links TRBV12-3 or TRBV12-4 to TRBJ2-3; TRBD2 matches 7 bases. The CDR3 loop spans 12 amino acids. Unmatched junction bases numbered 2, after V lost 2 bases and J lost 9 bases. This CDR3 reads CASSLLGGTQYF. Written as DNA, the CDR3 is TGTGCCAGCAGTTTACTCGGGGGGACGCAGTATTTT.

V and J are TRBV7-2 and TRBJ2-3; 14 bases map to TRBD2. This CDR3 has 17 amino acids. Germline V lookup: CDR1 SGHTA, CDR2 FQGNSA. V lost 5 bases to trimming and J lost 2 bases; unmatched junction nucleotides: 6. The chain's CDR3 is CASSPQTSGGDTDTQYF. The CDR3 DNA reads TGTGCCAGCAGCCCACAGACTAGCGGGGGGGACACAGATACGCAGTATTTT.

The rearrangement uses TRBV4-1 and TRBJ1-1; D is uncertain. Deletions cut 3 bases from V and 1 base from J, with 6 bases between. CDR1 MGHRA and CDR2 YSYEKL come from the germline V gene. The CDR3 length is 13 residues. CDR3 residues: CASSHVENTEAFF. The DNA of the CDR3 is TGCGCCAGCAGCCATGTCGAGAACACTGAAGCTTTCTTT.

The V call is TRBV11-2, the J call TRBJ1-4; no definite D call. V was clipped by 3 bases and J by 5 bases, with 4 bases between them. CDR1 and CDR2 from the germline V gene are SGHAT and FQNNGV. There are 12 residues in the CDR3. DNA for the CDR3: TGTGCCAGCAGCTTGGGGAATGAAAAACTGTTTTTT. This sequence encodes CASSLGNEKLFF.

On this clone itself: Germline is not matched at one junction end, which may reflect a read error. The chain couples TRBV4-3 to TRBJ1-6; D not certain. The CDR3 is 15 residues long. Germline CDR1 and CDR2: LGHNA and YSLEER. The CDR3, as DNA: TGCGCCAGCAGACAAGGGTTCTCCGGTAATTCACCCCTCCACTTT. Protein sequence: CASRQGFSGNSPLHF.